This passage covers 5 T cell receptor beta chains from one sample sequenced in a study of TIL therapy for anti-PD-1-resistant metastatic lung cancer (dated by TCRdb to the early 2020s). TCR beta CDR3 regions were amplified from genomic DNA by bias-controlled multiplex PCR with the immunoSEQ v3 hsTCRB kit. TCRdb holds this immuneACCESS table with in-frame rearrangements only. Some clones are missing; in checked studies, unresolved V genes explain under half, and the rest has no known cause. In all, the sample holds 95,000 or so clones, and roughly two thirds of those were seen once. 11% of the sample is taken by the ten largest. What this sample's time point label stands for: pre-treatment sample, taken before nivolumab and TIL therapy. The baseline tumor samples, taken from the same resection that was used to grow TIL, were excised metastases, most often pleural nodules or supraclavicular lymph nodes.

The source was tumor tissue, collected at baseline. These receptors all come from a person aged 25-85 years with non-small cell lung cancer.

This clone was seen only a few times. This sequence joins TRBV7-9 and TRBJ2-1, with a possible D match to TRBD2 (5 bases). CDR1 and CDR2 from the germline V gene are SEHNR and FQNEAQ (reference sequence). This CDR3 comprises 14 residues. V lost 4 bases to trimming and J lost 3 bases, with 10 bases between them. CDR3 sequence (DNA): TGTGCCAGCAGCTCTAGAGGGCGCTACAATGAGCAGTTCTTC. It codes for CASSSRGRYNEQFF.

The chain uses TRBV5-1 and TRBJ2-4; the D call may be TRBD1 or TRBD2 (5 bases each). With 4 bases removed from V and 0 bases from J, the gap between germline ends came to 14 bases. Germline CDR1 is SGHRS and CDR2 is YFSETQ. The CDR3 length is 16 residues. The CDR3: CASSPRVGVAKNIQYF. CDR3 sequence (DNA): TGCGCCAGCAGCCCCAGGGTGGGGGTAGCCAAAAACATTCAGTACTTC.

J is TRBJ2-1 and V is TRBV11-3; tentative D call: TRBD1 (6 bases). CDR3 length equals 15 residues. In germline, CDR1 is SGHNT, CDR2 YENEEA. With 3 bases removed from V and 1 base from J, the gap between germline ends came to 10 bases. DNA of the CDR3: TGTGCCAGCAGCTTTGGGGGCGCATCCTACAATGAGCAGTTCTTC. Its protein product is CASSFGGASYNEQFF.

This chain links TRBV2 with TRBJ2-1; D unclear. The CDR3 extends over 14 amino acids. Between the trimmed V and J ends, which lost 3 bases and 1 base, there was a span of 7 bases. The germline V gene has CDR1 SNHLY and CDR2 FYNNEI. The chain's CDR3 is CASSDAVSYNEQFF. Here the CDR3 DNA reads TGTGCCAGCAGTGATGCAGTATCCTACAATGAGCAGTTCTTC.

V is TRBV5-1 and J is TRBJ1-6, with TRBD1 as a possible D gene (5 bases). Germline CDR1 SGHRS, CDR2 YFSETQ. This CDR3 is 15 amino acids long. Trimming took 0 bases from V and 8 from J, leaving 12 bases between them. As DNA, the CDR3 is TGCGCCAGCAGCTTGGTTTCGGGGGAGTATTCACCCCTCCACTTT. It translates to CASSLVSGEYSPLHF. The entire variable domain, with the rest obtained from reference TRBV5-1 and TRBJ1-6, is as follows: KAGVTQTPRYLIKTRGQQVTLSCSPISGHRSVSWYQQTPGQGLQFLFEYFSETQRNKGNFPGRFSGRQFSNSRSEMNVSTLELGDSALYLCASSLVSGEYSPLHFGNGTRLTVT.